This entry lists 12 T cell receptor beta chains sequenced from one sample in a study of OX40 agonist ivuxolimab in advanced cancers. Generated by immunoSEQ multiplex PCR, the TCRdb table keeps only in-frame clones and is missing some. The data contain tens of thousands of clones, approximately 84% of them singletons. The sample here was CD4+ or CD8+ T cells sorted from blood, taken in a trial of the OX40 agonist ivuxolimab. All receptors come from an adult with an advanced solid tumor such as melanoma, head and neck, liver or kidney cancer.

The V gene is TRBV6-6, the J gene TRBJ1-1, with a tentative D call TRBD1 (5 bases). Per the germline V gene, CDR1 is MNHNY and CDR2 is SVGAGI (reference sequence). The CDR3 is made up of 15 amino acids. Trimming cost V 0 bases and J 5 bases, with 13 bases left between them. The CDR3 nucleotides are TGTGCCAGCAGTTACTCGCCAGGGACGTCGACTGAAGCTTTCTTT. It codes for CASSYSPGTSTEAFF.

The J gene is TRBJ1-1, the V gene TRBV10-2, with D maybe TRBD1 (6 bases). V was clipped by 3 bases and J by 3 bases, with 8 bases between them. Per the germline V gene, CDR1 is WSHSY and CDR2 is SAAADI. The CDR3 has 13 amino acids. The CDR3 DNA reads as TGCGCCAGCAGTGAAAACAGGGACACTGAAGCTTTCTTT. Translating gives CASSENRDTEAFF.

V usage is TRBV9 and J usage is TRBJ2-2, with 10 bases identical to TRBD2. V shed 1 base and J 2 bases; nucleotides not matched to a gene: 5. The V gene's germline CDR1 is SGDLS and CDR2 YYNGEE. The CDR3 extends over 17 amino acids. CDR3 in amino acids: CASSVFSGRANTGELFF. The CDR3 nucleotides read TGTGCCAGCAGCGTATTCAGCGGGAGGGCCAACACCGGGGAGCTGTTTTTT.

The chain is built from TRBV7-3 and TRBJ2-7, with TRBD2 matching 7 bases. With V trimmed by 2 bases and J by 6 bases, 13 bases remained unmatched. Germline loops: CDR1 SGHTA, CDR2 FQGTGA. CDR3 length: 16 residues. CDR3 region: CASSLYPTAGLSEQYF. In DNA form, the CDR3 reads TGTGCCAGCAGCTTATATCCGACAGCGGGGTTGTCCGAGCAGTACTTC.

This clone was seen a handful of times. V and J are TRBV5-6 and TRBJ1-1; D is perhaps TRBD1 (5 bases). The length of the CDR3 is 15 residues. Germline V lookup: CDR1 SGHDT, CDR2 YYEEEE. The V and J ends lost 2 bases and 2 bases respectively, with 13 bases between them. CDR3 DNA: TGTGCCAGCAGCTTCATGATCAGGGTAAACACTGAAGCTTTCTTT. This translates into CASSFMIRVNTEAFF.

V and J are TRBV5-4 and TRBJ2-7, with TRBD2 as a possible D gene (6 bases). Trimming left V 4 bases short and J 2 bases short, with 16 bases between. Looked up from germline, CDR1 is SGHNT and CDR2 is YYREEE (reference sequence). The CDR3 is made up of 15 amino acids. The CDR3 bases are TGTGCCAGCAGCCCGGGGACTTTCGTAACCTACGAGCAGTACTTC. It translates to CASSPGTFVTYEQYF.

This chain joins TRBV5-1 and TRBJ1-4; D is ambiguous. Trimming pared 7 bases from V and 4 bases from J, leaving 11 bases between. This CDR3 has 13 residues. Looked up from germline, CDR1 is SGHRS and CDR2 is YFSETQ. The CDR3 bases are TGCGCCAGCCGGGTCGGAAATAATGAAAAACTGTTTTTT. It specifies CASRVGNNEKLFF.

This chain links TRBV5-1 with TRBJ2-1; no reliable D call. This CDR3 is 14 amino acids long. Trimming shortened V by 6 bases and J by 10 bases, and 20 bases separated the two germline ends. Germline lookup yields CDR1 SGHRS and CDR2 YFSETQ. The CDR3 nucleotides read TGCGCCAGCACGACGGTGGTTGGCCAACCGGAGCAGTTCTTC. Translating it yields CASTTVVGQPEQFF. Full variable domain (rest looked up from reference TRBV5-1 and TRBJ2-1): KAGVTQTPRYLIKTRGQQVTLSCSPISGHRSVSWYQQTPGQGLQFLFEYFSETQRNKGNFPGRFSGRQFSNSRSEMNVSTLELGDSALYLCASTTVVGQPEQFFGPGTRLTVL.

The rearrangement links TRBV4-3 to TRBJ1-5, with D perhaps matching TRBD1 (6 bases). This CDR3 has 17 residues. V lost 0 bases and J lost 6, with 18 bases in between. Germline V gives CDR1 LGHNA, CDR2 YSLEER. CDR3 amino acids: CASSQDRFGGPGQPQHF. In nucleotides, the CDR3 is TGCGCCAGCAGCCAAGATCGGTTTGGGGGCCCCGGTCAGCCCCAGCATTTT.

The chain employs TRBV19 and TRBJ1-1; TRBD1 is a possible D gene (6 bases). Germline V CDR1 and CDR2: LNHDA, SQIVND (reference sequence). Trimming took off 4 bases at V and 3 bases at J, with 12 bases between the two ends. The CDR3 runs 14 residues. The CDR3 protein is CASSRQAYDTEAFF. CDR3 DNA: TGTGCCAGTAGTAGACAGGCGTACGACACTGAAGCTTTCTTT.

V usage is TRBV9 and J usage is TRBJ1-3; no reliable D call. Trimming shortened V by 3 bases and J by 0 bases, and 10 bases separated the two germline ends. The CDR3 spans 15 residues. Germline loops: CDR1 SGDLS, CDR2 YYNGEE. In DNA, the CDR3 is TGTGCCAGCAGCGCCGGCAGGAGCTCTGGAAACACCATATATTTT. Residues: CASSAGRSSGNTIYF.

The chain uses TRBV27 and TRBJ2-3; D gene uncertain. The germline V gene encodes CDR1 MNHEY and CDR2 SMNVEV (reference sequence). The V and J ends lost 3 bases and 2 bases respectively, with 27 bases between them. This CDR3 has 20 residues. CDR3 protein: CASSFLDRARLYWFTDTQYF. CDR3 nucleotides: TGTGCCAGCAGTTTCCTCGATAGGGCACGGCTTTATTGGTTCACAGATACGCAGTATTTT.